This T cell receptor (beta chain) is from a study of OX40 agonist ivuxolimab in advanced cancers. Regarding the research as a whole: Ivuxolimab, which targeted the costimulatory receptor OX40 (CD134), was an agonistic, fully human IgG2 monoclonal antibody. Intravenous ivuxolimab was administered to patients every 2 weeks at six dose levels: 0.01, 0.1, 0.3, 1.5, 3 and 10 mg/kg. Of the roughly 50 dose-escalation patients, hepatocellular carcinoma was present in 19, melanoma in approximately 15, renal cell carcinoma in 9 and head and neck cancer in 9. In the dose-escalation cohort, around four fifths of patients were male, and the mean age was approximately 60 years, with a range of 23 to 79. Patients were allowed to have had prior anti-PD-1, anti-PD-L1 or anti-CTLA-4 therapy, and approximately 37% of the dose-escalation patients had been treated with checkpoint inhibitors. Partial responses were achieved by three dose-escalation patients, of whom one had hepatocellular carcinoma and two had cutaneous melanoma. The point of sequencing TCRbeta in the periphery was to test whether ivuxolimab changed TCR sequence diversity and drove clonal T-cell expansion. The paper reports the monotherapy dose-escalation portion (N = 52 patients) of the phase I ivuxolimab trial.

As to this clone: Its antigen specificity is not known. No base-level quality is on record; no much larger clone is a single base apart.

Broad study findings and their caveats: The antigen specificity of the clonally expanded peripheral T cells was not determined. Clonal expansion of both CD4+ and CD8+ blood T cells was observed from baseline to week 6 at doses 0.1 to 3.0 mg/kg. Low levels of normalized T-cell clonal expansion were also seen in some patients who did not respond. Partial responders in the 0.1-3.0 mg/kg groups had among the lowest normalized peripheral clonal expansion, especially among CD8+ T cells. On average, CD8+ T cells showed more expanded clones than CD4+ T cells after ivuxolimab.

The germline V gene specifies MGHRA as CDR1 and YSYEKL as CDR2. The CDR3 goes from the cysteine to the phenylalanine over 19 residues. The only DNA kept is the CDR3, 57 bases in frame from the first base. Trimming leaves V shorter by 3 bases and J shorter by 1 base, with the junction holding 11 bases beyond the gene matches. Genomic DNA was extracted from sorted cells for sequencing of the TCRbeta CDR3 region. The immunoSEQ Assay was used for sequencing of TCRbeta CDR3 regions. Entries here come from immuneACCESS through TCRdb and include only in-frame sequences with V and J called. Some clones fail to appear in such tables; in the studies checked, an unresolved V gene covers under half of the shortfall, and the cause of the remainder is unknown. This sample is represented by tens of thousands of clones; roughly 86% of them were singletons. The top ten hold about 1.1% of the sample. The trial excluded patients who had a history of autoimmune disease or were on systemic immunosuppression. Peripheral blood for TCR sequencing was collected from all dose cohorts at baseline, on cycle 4 day 1, and on cycle 7 day 1. Samples were obtained from an open-label, multicenter, first-in-human phase I dose-escalation trial of ivuxolimab. The trial enrolled adults with locally advanced or metastatic head and neck squamous cell, hepatocellular, melanoma or renal cell carcinoma. Before TCR sequencing, CD4+ T cells and CD8+ T cells were sorted from peripheral blood as separate populations.

This TCR was sampled from an adult with an advanced solid tumor such as melanoma, head and neck, liver or kidney cancer. The chain employs TRBV4-1 and TRBJ1-6; 8 central bases correspond to TRBD1. The sample was CD4+ or CD8+ T cells sorted from blood, taken in a trial of the OX40 agonist ivuxolimab. The CDR3 protein: CASSHPLDRARSYNSPLHF. The DNA reads TGCGCCAGCAGCCACCCTTTGGACAGGGCACGGTCCTATAATTCACCCCTCCACTTT.